This TCR beta chain emerged from a study of a mutant IDH1 vaccine in newly diagnosed glioma. Study-level background: Sex distribution of treated patients was about 60% male and roughly 40% female; mean age was around 40 years. Patients got radiotherapy, temozolomide, or both beforehand, and most got both.

The germline V gene has CDR1 SGHAT and CDR2 FQNNGV. The CDR3 spans 17 residues. Trimming at V came to 0 bases and at J to 6 bases, leaving 9 bases not matched to a gene. To note about this clone: Antigen specificity is unknown.

Study observations and caveats: Changes in top peripheral clonotypes did not appear linked to pseudoprogression.

This sample's time point: week 35, safety follow-up. Mutant IDH1 20-mer peptide, at 300 ug, made up each vaccine dose, with topical imiquimod. TCRdb keeps only in-frame clones here, not all; method: immunoSEQ multiplex PCR. The sample has roughly 60,000 clones, around 81% seen once. The clonotype was recovered from a man aged 35 to 55 with glioma. The chain recombines TRBV11-2 with TRBJ2-5; 11 bases fit TRBD2. This specimen was PBMCs, taken from a glioma patient whose treatment included an IDH1 peptide vaccine. The CDR3 DNA reads TGTGCCAGCAGCTTAGAGCGGGTAGCGGGGGGGCCCCAGACCCAGTACTTC. It yields the protein CASSLERVAGGPQTQYF.